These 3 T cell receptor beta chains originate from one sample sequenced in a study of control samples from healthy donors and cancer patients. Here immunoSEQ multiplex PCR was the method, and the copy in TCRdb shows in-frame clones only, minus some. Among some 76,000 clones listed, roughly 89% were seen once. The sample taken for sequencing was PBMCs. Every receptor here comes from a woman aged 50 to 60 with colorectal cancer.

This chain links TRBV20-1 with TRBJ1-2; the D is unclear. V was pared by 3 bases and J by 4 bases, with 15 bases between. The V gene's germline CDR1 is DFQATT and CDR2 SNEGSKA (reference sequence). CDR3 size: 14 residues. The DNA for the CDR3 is TGCAGTGCTAGTAGGAGGGAGGGAGGCTATGGCTACACCTTC. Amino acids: CSASRREGGYGYTF.

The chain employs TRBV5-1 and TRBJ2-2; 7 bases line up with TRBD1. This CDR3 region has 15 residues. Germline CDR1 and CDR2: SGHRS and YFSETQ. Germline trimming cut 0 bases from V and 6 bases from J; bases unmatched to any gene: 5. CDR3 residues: CASSLGQGGSGELFF. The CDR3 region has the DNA TGCGCCAGCAGCTTGGGACAGGGTGGTTCCGGGGAGCTGTTTTTT.

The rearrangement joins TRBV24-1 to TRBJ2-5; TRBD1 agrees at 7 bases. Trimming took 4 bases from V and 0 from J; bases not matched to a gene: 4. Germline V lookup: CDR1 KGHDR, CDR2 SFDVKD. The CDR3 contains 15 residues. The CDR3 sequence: CATSDPTGNQETQYF. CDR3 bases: TGTGCCACCAGTGACCCGACAGGGAACCAAGAGACCCAGTACTTC.